This T cell receptor (beta chain) is from a study of blood T cell repertoires in COVID-19. On the study more broadly: Both acute and convalescent COVID-19 samples were obtained from the United States, Italy and Spain. T cells, B-cell-depleted T cells, or PBMCs provided the cDNA or gDNA that served as material.

Generated by immunoSEQ multiplex PCR, the TCRdb table keeps only in-frame clones and is missing some. The sample records 20,000 to 25,000 clones, around 80% being singletons. The sample holds one count of this clone. V was cut by 11 bases and J by 0 bases, with 20 bases left in between. Germline V lookup: CDR1 MNHEY, CDR2 SMNVEV (reference sequence). The CDR3 length is 16 residues. This chain connects TRBV27 to TRBJ1-3, with D possibly matching TRBD1 (6 bases). Sample: peripheral blood. The receptor comes from a man between 60 and 70 years old with active COVID-19. CDR3 nucleotide sequence: TGTGCCTCCCAGTCTGGGGGGGCCAGCTCTGGAAACACCATATATTTT. Translation: CASQSGGASSGNTIYF.